The present TCR beta chain was sequenced within a study of blood T cell repertoires in COVID-19. The wider study: Sites in the United States, Italy and Spain provided acute and convalescent COVID-19 samples.

Cohort allocation depended upon clinical history that participants reported. Exposed enrollees had met someone with a PCR-confirmed or clinician-diagnosed COVID-19 case at some point within the 2 weeks before study entry. V gave up 4 bases and J gave up 5 bases, with 20 bases separating them. The CDR3 loop spans 16 amino acids. Germline values: CDR1 MNHNS, CDR2 SASEGT. Sequencing was performed with immunoSEQ multiplex PCR; in TCRdb, only in-frame clones are kept and a portion is missing. The sample holds 200,000 to 250,000 clones, 85% to 90% seen once. The sequence was collected from a middle-aged man who had been exposed to COVID-19. The rearrangement joins TRBV6-1 to TRBJ1-2; D is ambiguous. The sequenced sample consisted of PBMCs or T cells enriched from blood (not recorded which). CDR3 sequence: CASSGADSAGWYGYTF. The CDR3 DNA is TGTGCCAGCAGTGGAGCCGACTCAGCGGGATGGTATGGCTACACCTTC.